This TCR beta chain was observed in a study of low-dose radiotherapy and immunotherapy resistance in tumors. In the study overall: At a dose of 200 mg/m2, intravenous cyclophosphamide was given every two weeks, one day before radiation and immunotherapy.

Stated time point: before trial treatment. V trimming: 3 bases; J trimming: 4 bases; junction bases outside the gene matches: 8. The CDR3 runs 17 residues. Germline-derived CDR1 and CDR2 are SGHRS and YFSETQ. First-strand cDNA used TRAV- and TRBV-specific primers, covering alpha and beta chains. TCR amplification used roughly 21 PCR cycles, a constant-region primer and a V-primer adapter. In TCRdb, the reads were re-called with MiXCR into one record per CDR3 protein. The sample holds more than 85,000 distinct CDR3 sequences; more than 8% are singletons and the top ten take under 1.1%. This clonotype appeared many times.

The rearrangement joins TRBV5-1 to TRBJ2-3; 13 nucleotides match TRBD2. Here the sequenced sample was PBMCs, taken before treatment. This sequence originates from a male donor with prostate cancer. CDR3 nucleotides: TGCGCCAGCAGCTCTGGACTAGCGGGAGTCATCCCAGATACGCAGTATTTT. This encodes CASSSGLAGVIPDTQYF.